The 5 T cell receptor beta chains reported below all come from one sample, sequenced in a study of tumor-infiltrating lymphocytes in primary liver carcinoma. The authors made TCR beta cDNA from around 500 ng total RNA with a constant-region primer. Slightly modified ARM-PCR, run as three nested multiplex PCR rounds, produced the TCR beta libraries. A C-beta reverse primer was combined with TRBV1-TRBV30 forward primers in the first two PCR rounds, and each round had about 10 cycles. TCRdb re-called the multiplex PCR reads with MiXCR, one entry per CDR3 protein. The repertoire holds roughly 100,000 distinct CDR3 sequences, with more than 65% as singletons. Scientists recovered RNA and DNA together from roughly 20-30 mg of unsorted bulk tissue. The specimen was liver tumor tissue from sampling region 2. The subset here: tumor region T2, inferior pole. These TCRs come from a woman aged 55-70 years with primary liver carcinoma and hepatitis B virus infection.

Of note for this clonotype: Since a much larger clone is just one base distant, this may be a read error. The chain is built from TRBV10-3 and TRBJ1-5, with D possibly being TRBD1 (5 bases). Germline loops: CDR1 ENHRY, CDR2 SYGVKD. Trimming pared 3 bases from V and 0 bases from J, leaving 9 bases between. CDR3 length: 15 residues. CDR3 in DNA: TGTGCCATCAGTGATCGGGGGGATAGCAATCAGCCCCAGCATTTT. As protein: CAISDRGDSNQPQHF.

In this sample, this clonotype turned up a few times. Possible read error: a much larger clone is one base away. The V call is TRBV6-1, the J call TRBJ1-1; no firm D call. CDR3 length: 14 residues. Germline V lookup: CDR1 MNHNS, CDR2 SASEGT. The CDR3 loop reads CASSETVKNIEAFF. Written as DNA, the CDR3 is TGTGCCAGCAGTGAAACGGTCAAGAACATTGAAGCTTTCTTT.

In its sample, this clonotype was seen a few times. This rearrangement joins TRBV18 to TRBJ1-4, with 10 bases fitting TRBD1. V gave up 9 bases and J gave up 8 bases; unmatched junction bases: 21. The germline CDR1 and CDR2 sequences are KGHSH and LQKENI. This CDR3 is built from 18 residues. Here the CDR3 DNA reads TGTGCCAGTTCATCGACCGGGACAGGGGTCTACGGGGGCGAAAAACTGTTTTTT. Amino acids: CASSSTGTGVYGGEKLFF.

In this sample, this clonotype turned up many times. The genes are TRBV5-4 and TRBJ1-4, with D perhaps TRBD1 (5 bases). Germline CDR1 and CDR2: SGHNT and YYREEE (reference sequence). The CDR3 runs 15 residues. Trimming left V 4 bases short and J 6 bases short, with 16 bases between. In DNA form, the CDR3 reads TGTGCCAGCAGCGTGCCGGGGGGTCCGGATGAAAAACTGTTTTTT. Protein product: CASSVPGGPDEKLFF.

This clonotype ranks as medium-sized (0.01 to 0.1%). V gene TRBV11-2 combines with J gene TRBJ2-5, with 12 positions matching TRBD2. The CDR3 runs 14 residues. Germline V gives CDR1 SGHAT, CDR2 FQNNGV. V was pared by 3 bases and J by 5 bases, with 1 base of the junction left unmatched. The CDR3 loop reads CASSLTSGSETQYF. CDR3 bases: TGTGCCAGCAGCTTGACTAGCGGGAGTGAGACCCAGTACTTC.